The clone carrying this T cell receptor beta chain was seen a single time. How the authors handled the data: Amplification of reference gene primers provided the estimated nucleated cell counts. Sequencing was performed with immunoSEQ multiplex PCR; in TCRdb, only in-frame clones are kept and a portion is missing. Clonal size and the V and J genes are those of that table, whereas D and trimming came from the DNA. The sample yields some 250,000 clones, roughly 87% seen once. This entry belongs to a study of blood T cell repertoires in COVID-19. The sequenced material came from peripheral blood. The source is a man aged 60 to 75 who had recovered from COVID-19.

CDR3 sequence reads: CASILGGDGGSPLHF. The DNA of the CDR3 is TGTGCCAGCATCTTAGGGGGGGACGGAGGTTCACCCCTCCACTTT. The chain recombines TRBV6-1 with TRBJ1-6; TRBD1 is a possible D gene (6 bases). V shed 7 bases and J shed 9 bases, with 19 bases lying between them. The CDR3 is made up of 15 amino acids. Germline CDR1 and CDR2: MNHNS and SASEGT.